This T cell receptor (beta chain) appears in the sequencing data of a study of beta chain features in type 1 diabetes. Study conclusions and caveats: Shorter TCRB CDR3s, moderately but significantly so, marked every one of the four CD4+ subsets in Type 1 diabetes patients. Because the template was cDNA, high-expressing cells might be over-represented.

This clone occurred a few times. Its antigen is not known. TCRB transcripts that were expressed got sequenced, as all of the isolated RNA had been reverse transcribed. Clones were read by immunoSEQ multiplex PCR, and TCRdb kept only the in-frame ones, dropping some. The repertoire holds 350,000 to 400,000 clones, with roughly 16% as singletons. The V segment lost 4 bases and the J segment 7 bases; nucleotides outside the gene matches: 17. The CDR3 length is 18 residues. Germline assignment: CDR1 MDHEN and CDR2 SYDVKM. The origin of this receptor is a young woman in good health. Sequenced input: naive CD4+ T cells from blood. V usage is TRBV28 and J usage is TRBJ2-5; TRBD2 matches at 11 bases. The CDR3 region is CASSSLPLAGGLVWTQYF. The CDR3 coding sequence is TGTGCCAGCAGTTCCCTCCCCCTAGCGGGAGGACTCGTGTGGACCCAGTACTTC.